Below are 32 T cell receptor beta chains sequenced from a single sample in a study of T-cell reconstitution after alpha-beta-depleted transplantation in children. Preparation of the TCRbeta library involved a method that used unique molecular identifiers. TCRdb re-called the PCR reads with MiXCR, one entry per CDR3 protein. This sample yields 440,000 or so distinct CDR3 sequences, of which 11% are seen a single time; 5% to 6.5% belongs to the top ten. The source material was PBMCs from the stem cell graft donor, sampled from the stem cell graft. The source is a human donor who donated a stem cell graft to a child with acute myeloid leukemia.

This clonotype was recorded at least ten times. The genes are TRBV6-4 and TRBJ2-5; TRBD1 matches at 8 bases. Losses at the gene ends were 2 bases for V and 1 base for J; bases not matched to a gene: 6. Germline CDR1 MRHNA, CDR2 SNTAGT. This CDR3 comprises 16 residues. The CDR3 loop reads CASSDPTGATQETQYF. As DNA, the CDR3 is TGTGCCAGCAGTGACCCGACAGGGGCCACCCAAGAGACCCAGTACTTC.

The table lists this clonotype with a few counts. The chain uses TRBV7-9 and TRBJ1-1; D gene ambiguous. Deletions cut 0 bases from V and 5 bases from J, with 4 bases between. The CDR3 runs to 12 residues. Germline assignment: CDR1 SEHNR and CDR2 FQNEAQ (reference sequence). CDR3 sequence reads: CASSLAQTEAFF. The CDR3 nucleotides read TGTGCCAGCAGCTTAGCTCAGACTGAAGCTTTCTTT. Full variable domain (missing parts from reference TRBV7-9 and TRBJ1-1): DTGVSQNPRHKITKRGQNVTFRCDPISEHNRLYWYRQTLGQGPEFLTYFQNEAQLEKSRLLSDRFSAERPKGSFSTLEIQRTEQGDSAMYLCASSLAQTEAFFGQGTRLTVV.

A few counts support this clonotype. The chain carries TRBV7-2 and TRBJ2-7; 10 bases are shared with TRBD2. Germline CDR1 is SGHTA and CDR2 is FQGNSA. The CDR3 totals 15 residues. V gave up 4 bases and J gave up 5 bases; unmatched junction bases: 8. The CDR3 is CASSSLAGVGNEQYF. The CDR3 DNA reads as TGTGCCAGCAGCTCTCTAGCGGGAGTAGGGAACGAGCAGTACTTC.

There are a few counts of this clonotype. The CDR3 is CASSLRSAGGDTQYF. CDR3 DNA sequence: TGTGCCAGCAGTTTACGATCAGCGGGGGGAGATACGCAGTATTTT. The J gene is TRBJ2-3, the V gene TRBV12-3 or TRBV12-4; 9 bases line up with TRBD2. CDR3 length equals 15 residues. J was trimmed by 5 bases and V by 2 bases; bases with no gene match: 5.

This clonotype was counted many times. This rearrangement joins TRBV3-1 to TRBJ1-4; D ambiguous. This CDR3 contains 14 residues. The germline V gene encodes CDR1 LGHDT and CDR2 YNNKEL (reference sequence). V lost 0 bases and J 7 bases, leaving 9 bases between the germline ends. The CDR3 sequence is CASSQDSGVEKLFF. The CDR3 coding sequence is TGTGCCAGCAGCCAAGATTCTGGGGTTGAAAAACTGTTTTTT.

This sequence joins TRBV11-2 and TRBJ2-6, with a weak D call TRBD2 (5 bases). The V gene's germline CDR1 is SGHAT and CDR2 FQNNGV. V lost 1 base and J lost 0, with 16 bases in between. The length of the CDR3 is 19 residues. The CDR3 reads CASSLVLGVGGSGANVLTF. The CDR3 DNA reads as TGTGCCAGCAGCTTAGTACTCGGGGTGGGTGGCTCTGGGGCCAACGTCCTGACTTTC.

This clonotype was recorded at least ten times. This chain joins TRBV7-9 and TRBJ1-5; no clear D gene. The V and J ends lost 3 bases and 0 bases respectively, with 6 bases between them. The CDR3 has 14 residues. Germline lookup yields CDR1 SEHNR and CDR2 FQNEAQ (reference sequence). CDR3 sequence: CASSFDNSNQPQHF. The CDR3 DNA follows: TGTGCCAGCAGCTTTGACAATAGCAATCAGCCCCAGCATTTT. The complete variable domain, with remaining parts taken from reference TRBV7-9 and TRBJ1-5, reads DTGVSQNPRHKITKRGQNVTFRCDPISEHNRLYWYRQTLGQGPEFLTYFQNEAQLEKSRLLSDRFSAERPKGSFSTLEIQRTEQGDSAMYLCASSFDNSNQPQHFGDGTRLSIL.

In its sample, this clonotype was seen a few times. The chain employs TRBV25-1 and TRBJ1-1; 7 positions match TRBD1. Unmatched junction bases numbered 5, after V lost 7 bases and J lost 3 bases. Per the germline V gene, CDR1 is MGHDK and CDR2 is SYGVNS. CDR3 length: 13 amino acids. The CDR3 protein is CASKGQTYTEAFF. The CDR3 DNA reads as TGTGCCAGCAAGGGACAGACCTACACTGAAGCTTTCTTT.

This clonotype has ten or more counts. The genes are TRBV5-1 and TRBJ1-2, with 8 bases aligning to TRBD1. Germline-derived CDR1 and CDR2 are SGHRS and YFSETQ. The CDR3 consists of 14 residues. The J segment lost 4 bases and the V segment lost 5 bases, leaving 7 bases of the junction unmatched. The chain's CDR3 is CASRPDRVGYGYTF. CDR3 DNA: TGCGCCAGCAGACCGGACAGGGTGGGCTATGGCTACACCTTC.

This clonotype appeared a few times. The chain has TRBV7-9 and TRBJ1-2; D gene ambiguous. Per germline, CDR1 SEHNR and CDR2 FQNEAQ (reference sequence). The CDR3 is 10 amino acids. V was trimmed by 4 bases and J by 3 bases, leaving 0 bases between them. CDR3 residues: CASSYYGYTF. The CDR3 DNA reads as TGTGCCAGCAGCTACTATGGCTACACCTTC.

This clonotype was observed a handful of times. The V gene is TRBV20-1, the J gene TRBJ2-1; 8 bases agree with TRBD2. Trimming removed 1 base from V and 8 bases from J; junction bases left unmatched: 7. The length of the CDR3 is 14 residues. CDR1 and CDR2 (germline): DFQATT, SNEGSKA (reference sequence). The CDR3 DNA sequence: TGCAGTGCTAGAGTCGGGAGGGCCAATTATGAGCAGTTCTTC. Its translation is CSARVGRANYEQFF.

This clonotype has a handful of counts. The gene calls are TRBV25-1 and TRBJ2-7; D may correspond to TRBD1 or TRBD2 (5 bases each). Trimming left V 5 bases short and J 3 bases short, with 17 bases between. The CDR3 runs to 15 residues. Germline CDR1 is MGHDK and CDR2 is SYGVNS. Here the CDR3 DNA reads TGTGCCAGCAGTTCCCGGGACGCGTCCAACTACGAGCAGTACTTC. Its protein is CASSSRDASNYEQYF.

V and J are TRBV5-1 and TRBJ1-3; D possibly corresponds to TRBD1 (5 bases). Deletions cut 4 bases from V and 0 bases from J, with 11 bases between. CDR3 size: 15 residues. The germline V gene encodes CDR1 SGHRS and CDR2 YFSETQ. The CDR3 nucleotides are TGCGCCAGCAGCCCGCGGGGGGGCTCTGGAAACACCATATATTTT. It codes for CASSPRGGSGNTIYF.

V gene TRBV20-1 combines with J gene TRBJ2-3; D gene ambiguous. Germline V gene data show CDR1 as DFQATT and CDR2 as SNEGSKA (reference sequence). The CDR3 contains 9 residues. Trimming pared 6 bases from V and 9 bases from J, leaving 7 bases between. This CDR3 reads CSASRTQYF. The CDR3 coding sequence is TGCAGTGCGAGCCGCACGCAGTATTTT.

This clonotype was detected a few times. The V gene is TRBV10-3, the J gene TRBJ2-1; 7 bases match TRBD1. The V gene end was trimmed by 7 bases and the J gene end by 4 bases; junction bases not matched to a gene: 7. Germline CDR1 and CDR2: ENHRY and SYGVKD. CDR3 length equals 14 residues. The CDR3 region is CAIKGQNDYNEQFF. The CDR3 DNA sequence: TGTGCCATCAAGGGACAGAACGATTACAATGAGCAGTTCTTC.

The chain joins TRBV12-3 or TRBV12-4 to TRBJ2-5; 9 bases align to TRBD2. V shed 7 bases and J 5 bases; nucleotides not matched to a gene: 5. The CDR3 contains 13 residues. This chain's CDR3 is CASNVAGVETQYF. CDR3 sequence (DNA): TGTGCCAGCAACGTAGCGGGGGTGGAGACCCAGTACTTC.

This clonotype was seen more than once but under ten times. The rearrangement links TRBV10-2 to TRBJ2-2; D is uncertain. Trimming cost V 1 base and J 8 bases, with 5 bases left between them. CDR3 length: 12 residues. The germline gives CDR1 WSHSY, CDR2 SAAADI. CDR3 in DNA: TGCGCCAGCAGTGAGTTGCGGGGGGAGCTGTTTTTT. It yields the protein CASSELRGELFF.

This clonotype was counted between two and nine times. The CDR3 loop reads CASSLEWDYTQYF. The CDR3 DNA is TGTGCCAGCAGCTTAGAATGGGACTATACGCAGTATTTT. The chain links TRBV7-9 to TRBJ2-3, with D possibly being TRBD2 (6 bases). Germline CDR1 and CDR2: SEHNR and FQNEAQ (reference sequence). Trimming pared 1 base from V and 7 bases from J, leaving 9 bases between. The CDR3 consists of 13 residues.

This clonotype has only a few counts. The gene calls are TRBV4-3 and TRBJ2-1; TRBD1 is a possible D gene (5 bases). The V and J ends lost 2 bases and 4 bases respectively, with 15 bases between them. This CDR3 is 16 amino acids long. Per germline, CDR1 LGHNA and CDR2 YSLEER. The CDR3 loop reads CASSQSTSQVYNEQFF. DNA of the CDR3: TGCGCCAGCAGCCAATCGACCTCACAGGTATACAATGAGCAGTTCTTC.

This clonotype has a count of ten or more. The CDR3 region is CASNGPTYNEQFF. Written as DNA, the CDR3 is TGTGCCAGCAATGGGCCTACCTACAATGAGCAGTTCTTC. This chain links TRBV7-9 with TRBJ2-1, with D unresolved. Deletions cut 7 bases from V and 2 bases from J, with 9 bases between. Germline values: CDR1 SEHNR, CDR2 FQNEAQ (reference sequence). The CDR3 consists of 13 residues.

The sample holds a few counts of this clonotype. The chain combines TRBV6-2 or TRBV6-3 with TRBJ1-1; no clear D gene. V gave up 0 bases and J gave up 0 bases, with 11 bases separating them. Germline-derived CDR1 and CDR2 are MNHEY and SVGEGT. The CDR3 runs to 16 residues. The CDR3 DNA follows: TGTGCCAGCAGTTACTCGTACAGACTCATGAACACTGAAGCTTTCTTT. It is translated as CASSYSYRLMNTEAFF.

The rearrangement joins TRBV29-1 to TRBJ2-7, with 7 bases aligning to TRBD2. Germline V gene sequence: CDR1 SQVTM, CDR2 ANQGSEA. After removal of 3 bases from V and 3 bases from J, the junction contained 14 bases not matched to a gene. There are 16 residues in the CDR3. CDR3 loop: CSVDALRSASGYEQYF. For the CDR3, the DNA is TGCAGCGTTGACGCCCTTCGCTCGGCTAGCGGCTACGAGCAGTACTTC.

This clonotype was seen a handful of times. CDR3 residues: CSARENDVLEAFF. CDR3 sequence (DNA): TGCAGTGCTAGAGAGAATGATGTCCTAGAAGCTTTCTTT. The V call is TRBV20-1, the J call TRBJ1-1; D is uncertain. In germline, CDR1 is DFQATT, CDR2 SNEGSKA (reference sequence). The CDR3 length is 13 residues. V lost 0 bases to trimming and J lost 8 bases, with 13 bases between them.

This clonotype has ten or more counts. The chain is built from TRBV29-1 and TRBJ1-5; 7 nucleotides match TRBD1. The V and J ends lost 5 bases and 0 bases, in that order; junction bases with no gene match: 4. The CDR3 loop spans 14 amino acids. The germline V gene has CDR1 SQVTM and CDR2 ANQGSEA. The CDR3 sequence: CSVIDRDSNQPQHF. CDR3 coding DNA: TGCAGCGTTATAGACAGGGATAGCAATCAGCCCCAGCATTTT.

CDR3 amino acids: CSVEHHQETQYF. DNA of the CDR3: TGCAGCGTTGAACACCACCAAGAGACCCAGTACTTC. This chain joins TRBV29-1 and TRBJ2-5; D unclear. Deletions cut 2 bases from V and 0 bases from J, with 4 bases between. CDR1 is SQVTM, CDR2 ANQGSEA, per germline. This CDR3 has 12 residues.

This clonotype was seen a handful of times. The chain links TRBV13 to TRBJ1-3; D is possibly TRBD1 (5 bases). Trimming removed 5 bases at V and 0 bases at J, with 32 bases between. The CDR3 runs 22 residues. The germline CDR1 and CDR2 sequences are PRHDT and FYEKMQ (reference sequence). CDR3 loop: CASSAIARWDPRKLNSGNTIYF. CDR3 bases: TGTGCCAGCAGCGCGATCGCCAGGTGGGACCCTAGGAAGTTAAACTCTGGAAACACCATATATTTT.

This clonotype was recorded a few times. This sequence joins TRBV6-2 or TRBV6-3 and TRBJ2-1; D is unresolved. Trimming cost V 3 bases and J 10 bases, with 10 bases left between them. The CDR3 is 12 amino acids. The germline V gene encodes CDR1 MNHEY and CDR2 SVGEGT. In DNA, the CDR3 is TGTGCCAGCAGTTATTGGGGTCAGGAGCAGTTCTTC. It encodes CASSYWGQEQFF.

The CDR3 DNA follows: TGCAGCGTCGTTACAGGGTATAGCAATCAGCCCCAGCATTTT. Translation gives CSVVTGYSNQPQHF. This chain uses TRBV29-1 with TRBJ1-5, with D tentatively TRBD1 (6 bases). CDR1 and CDR2 from the germline V gene are SQVTM and ANQGSEA. Trimming left V 6 bases short and J 0 bases short, with 12 bases between. There are 14 residues in the CDR3.

This chain links TRBV29-1 with TRBJ2-5; 11 positions match TRBD2. CDR3 size: 15 residues. Germline V gene data show CDR1 as SQVTM and CDR2 as ANQGSEA. The V gene end was trimmed by 2 bases and the J gene end by 5 bases; junction bases not matched to a gene: 7. CDR3 region: CSVELAGGPGETQYF. The CDR3 DNA reads as TGCAGCGTTGAATTAGCGGGAGGGCCGGGGGAGACCCAGTACTTC.

This clonotype was seen more than once but under ten times. J is TRBJ2-2 and V is TRBV5-1, with D hard to call. Germline CDR1 and CDR2: SGHRS and YFSETQ. The V end was cut by 0 bases, the J end by 6 bases, with 6 bases between. The length of the CDR3 is 13 residues. CDR3 sequence reads: CASSLDGSGELFF. The CDR3, as DNA: TGCGCCAGCAGCTTGGATGGGTCCGGGGAGCTGTTTTTT.

This clonotype came up a few times. The chain combines TRBV5-1 with TRBJ2-3; D is uncertain. CDR3 length equals 14 residues. Germline V CDR1 and CDR2: SGHRS, YFSETQ. Trimming pared 4 bases from V and 0 bases from J, leaving 9 bases between. The CDR3, as DNA: TGCGCCAGCAGCGGCGGTACTAGCACAGATACGCAGTATTTT. Protein sequence: CASSGGTSTDTQYF. Full variable domain (remainder filled in from reference TRBV5-1 and TRBJ2-3): KAGVTQTPRYLIKTRGQQVTLSCSPISGHRSVSWYQQTPGQGLQFLFEYFSETQRNKGNFPGRFSGRQFSNSRSEMNVSTLELGDSALYLCASSGGTSTDTQYFGPGTRLTVL.

This clonotype was recorded a few times. This chain uses TRBV5-1 with TRBJ1-3; D is unresolved. The germline V gene has CDR1 SGHRS and CDR2 YFSETQ. The CDR3 contains 16 residues. Trimming removed 0 bases from V and 0 bases from J, with 10 bases in between. The CDR3 loop reads CASSLGDRFSGNTIYF. DNA for the CDR3: TGCGCCAGCAGCTTGGGGGATCGGTTCTCTGGAAACACCATATATTTT.